The TCR beta chain described here comes from a study of cytomegalovirus exposure and HLA in healthy donors (dated by TCRdb to about 2017). Regarding the complete study: An earlier analysis of 587 of the donors reported 250 to 350 Gb of sequence data and 120 million or so unique TCR beta sequences from about 200 million T cells. A later genetic analysis used genome-wide SNP genotypes for about 60% of the roughly 700 donors, treating that subset as a discovery cohort. The study combined high-throughput TCR immunosequencing, statistical association of individual TCRs with disease status, and machine learning to predict cytomegalovirus infection status. The study was designed to test whether signatures of past pathogen exposure could be identified by cataloging public T cell receptors. Both class I and class II loci were covered by HLA typing, at four-digit resolution. The number of typed donors differed by locus: about 620-640 for A, B, C, DRB1 and DQB1; 500 to 550 for DQA1; around 610 for DPA1; and around 450 for DPB1. The genetic ancestry cluster associated with self-reported Caucasian donors included about four fifths of the approximately 430 genotyped donors. All discovery cohort repertoires had been generated on a single sequencing platform. Approximately 300 gigabases of sequencing data and 70 million to 95 million unique TCR sequences made up an early release that covered 500 to 650 HLA-typed donors. Donor age, sex, ethnicity and CMV serostatus were collected together with the repertoire data. Along with the approximately 670-subject first cohort, a separate validation cohort of around 120 different subjects was used. Rather than using new phenotypic data, the later analysis identified candidate immune exposures from TCR beta sequences and from how often those sequences occurred across donors. An earlier analysis of around 640 of the donors used high-throughput TCR beta sequencing to judge whether each TCR beta V gene segment behaved as functional or pseudogenic. Using immunosequencing, the study profiled T cell repertoires from about 620 subjects and related those repertoires to cytomegalovirus serostatus. Among about 360 genotyped donors of the cohort, an average of about 240,000 unique TCR beta nucleotide sequences were sequenced per donor, around a sixth of them non-productive. Several DR-DQ haplotypes were treated as single units for association and clustering because of strong linkage in the cohort. To study patterns of TCR occurrence, a later analysis re-analyzed previously published TCR beta repertoires from around 660 donors and added high-resolution HLA genotyping.

Study-level results and caveats: Because HLA typing was missing for some donors at each locus, association tests included only the typed subset. A later analysis found that most CMV-associated TCR beta chains appeared HLA-restricted, with HLA associations seemingly driven largely by CMV exposure. In a later genetic analysis, a missense DCLRE1C variant was associated with V-gene and J-gene trimming of TCR beta chains, and the association was replicated in an independent cohort. In both the original and validation cohorts, the classifier was reported to diagnose cytomegalovirus status with high specificity and sensitivity. A further reported finding was that TCR beta sequences accurately predicted the HLA-A and HLA-B alleles for most subjects in the first cohort. A cluster of highly shared sequence variants was judged likely to be a technical artifact of the sequencing pipeline. The study gave a list of around 170 TCR beta chains associated with cytomegalovirus. Some IMGT-functional V segments, including TRBV6-2 and TRBV6-3, could not be distinguished by the 87-base-pair reads and were therefore excluded. This cohort had only TCR beta chains sequenced, and the lack of alpha or paired-chain data limited which features could be detected. Assigning TCR associations to individual alleles was difficult when HLA alleles, especially DR and DQ, strongly co-occurred. Linkage disequilibrium might explain the correlated functional status among segregating V segments, but an unknown experimental factor could not be ruled out. A later analysis associated about 16,000 TCR beta sequences with specific HLA alleles at a false discovery rate of 0.05. The authors suggested that the approach could potentially be extended to other disease states and immunological phenotypes. An earlier analysis of 450 to 750 of the donors showed that most TCR beta V segments appeared in productive rearrangements either about 87% or about 30% of the time, which broadly matched IMGT annotations. While some public TCRs were present in many individuals, most TCR sequences turned up only very rarely across donors. According to a later genetic analysis, donors in an Asian-associated ancestry cluster had fewer N-insertions in productive TCRs than the approximately 630-donor mean. A later analysis found that HLA-associated TCR beta chains were more clonally expanded and had lower generation probabilities than equally common non-associated chains. The earlier analysis of almost 600 of the donors excluded some 16 rarely observed V segments, including chromosome 9 orphons, because counts were too low. Sequencing depth was assumed to be roughly uniform across donors in the presence/absence analyses, though that assumption may not hold. According to a later analysis, parvovirus B19, influenza, CMV and Epstein-Barr virus appeared linked to several top co-occurrence clusters. In vitro tests confirmed that a few of the cytomegalovirus-associated TCR beta chains recognize cytomegalovirus antigens. For the cohort, immune exposure information was limited to CMV serostatus. A later analysis found that TCR association rates varied across HLA loci, with DRB1 alleles showing the most associated TCRs and HLA-C alleles the fewest.

Taken from the germline V gene, the CDR1 and CDR2 loops are SGHTA and FQGNSA. V gives up 0 bases and J gives up 5 bases, and the segment between their germline ends measures 10 bases. Its CDR3 holds 14 amino acids, cysteine through phenylalanine. The sequence is cut down to CDR3 DNA, 42 bases in frame from base 1. Library construction relied on the immunoSEQ multiplex PCR assay. For the multiplex PCR, a mixture combining 60 forward primers for TCR Vbeta segments and 13 reverse primers for TCR Jbeta segments was used. Amplification of the CDR3 region of rearranged TCR beta genes was performed with a multiplex PCR assay on genomic DNA. The Illumina HiSeq System was used to sequence the amplified TCR beta libraries as 87-base-pair reads. From the authors' description of their analysis: A later analysis tallied about 77 million unique TCR beta chains across the 610 or so repertoires, and about 10 million of those chains were shared by two or more donors. Raw reads were error-corrected and collapsed into unique sequences with a nearest-neighbor algorithm that merged closely related sequences to remove PCR and sequencing errors. To assign V, D and J gene segments, CDR3 sequences were aligned to IMGT reference sequences. For a sequence to be retained, a match of at least six nucleotides to both a V gene segment and a J gene segment was required. A rearrangement counted as productive if the CDR3 had no stop codons and remained in frame with V and J, and every other rearrangement counted as non-productive. Following IMGT convention, CDR3 was defined as the stretch from the second conserved V-encoded cysteine to the conserved J-encoded phenylalanine. The earlier analysis of some 580 of the donors excluded any sequence lacking an unambiguous match to a single V gene segment. In an earlier analysis of 587 of the donors, a V segment was called functional when productive rearrangements were above 56.7%, and segregating when the standard deviation between donors exceeded 5%. A statistical classification framework was built for diagnosing cytomegalovirus status from the catalog of TCR beta chain sequences. V and J gene assignment, in a later analysis, came from comparing TCR nucleotide sequences with IMGT/GENE-DB human TR gene sequences. The TCRdist pipeline was used in a later analysis to assign CDR3 sequences and most-parsimonious VDJ recombination scenarios. In a later analysis, each TCR beta chain was defined by its CDR3 amino acid sequence together with its V-gene family, and reads lacking a unique V-gene family were excluded. To address suspected cross-contamination and a sequencing artifact, a later analysis removed a few hundred highly shared, low-generation-probability nucleotide sequences. For each public chain, a later analysis derived a clonal expansion index from normalized ranks of inferred template counts within each repertoire. In a later analysis, generation probabilities were computed using a VDJ recombination model fitted to out-of-frame rearrangements, and the results were checked against IGoR. In a later analysis, TCR-TCR, TCR-HLA and TCR-CMV co-occurrence was scored with hypergeometric tests, and a repertoire-size bias correction was applied to TCR pairs. In a later analysis, false discovery rates were estimated by permuting HLA or CMV assignments 20 times. In a later analysis, co-occurring TCRs were grouped with DBSCAN, and TCRdist sequence similarity was added when clustering was performed within HLA-allele-positive subsets. Repertoires with fewer than 30,000 or more than 120,000 public chains were left out of co-occurrence clustering, as were about 5 repertoires with anomalous nucleotide sharing. TCRdb holds this immuneACCESS table with in-frame rearrangements only. Some clones are missing; in checked studies, unresolved V genes explain under half, and the rest has no known cause. That table gives V, J and clone size, and the DNA gave D and trimming. The sample table shows around 160,000 clones, and roughly 85% are seen once. About 9.7% of the sample comes from the top ten.

The cohort consisted of approximately 670 healthy bone marrow donors. At the time of sampling, all cohort members were nominally healthy, though unrecorded immune exposures were likely present. The donor was CMV seropositive and belonged to the group of 270 or so seropositive cohort members. Every donor gave a peripheral blood sample, and the peripheral blood mononuclear cells from that sample were used for TCR beta sequencing. The Qiagen DNeasy Blood Extraction Kit was used to extract genomic DNA from the blood cell samples. This clone was observed a single time. The antigen this receptor binds is unknown. Base quality data are lacking; no much larger clone is found one base away.

Sequencing was performed on PBMCs. Recombination joined TRBV7-2 with TRBJ2-5; the best D guess is TRBD2, with 5 bases matching. The clonotype was recovered from a man aged 18 to 29 in good health and CMV-seropositive. The CDR3 in this case is CASSLAASSETQYF. The nucleotide sequence reads as follows: TGTGCCAGCAGCTTAGCTGCTAGCTCGGAGACCCAGTACTTC.